The TCR beta chain described here comes from a study of blood T cell repertoires in COVID-19. Study at large: Acute-phase and convalescent COVID-19 samples originated in the United States, Italy and Spain. Sample material is recorded as cDNA or gDNA derived from T cells, B-cell-depleted T cells, or PBMCs.

The length of the CDR3 is 14 residues. Deletions cut 1 base from V and 4 bases from J, with 11 bases between. Looked up from germline, CDR1 is SGHKS and CDR2 is YYEKEE (reference sequence). Authors' processing steps: Estimation of nucleated cell counts relied on the amplification of reference gene primers. Clones were sequenced by immunoSEQ multiplex PCR, and TCRdb holds only the in-frame ones, with some missing. Clonal size and the V and J genes are those of that table, whereas D and trimming came from the DNA. The sample has about 140,000 clones, roughly four fifths seen once. This clone has just one count.

The receptor's source is a woman at least 80 years old in a cohort sampled during active or convalescent COVID-19. The chain has TRBV5-5 and TRBJ1-2; D unclear. Sequencing was carried out using peripheral blood. CDR3 in amino acids: CASSLTDTPYGYTF. Here the CDR3 DNA reads TGTGCCAGCAGCTTGACAGATACCCCCTATGGCTACACCTTC.